These 10 T cell receptor beta chains originate from one sample sequenced in a study of blood T cells in healthy people across ages. Sample-barcoded 5' priming and a J-beta primer mix drove a second PCR of about 6 to 12 cycles. MiXCR, run by TCRdb on the 5' RACE reads, gives a single entry per CDR3 protein. The sample shows around 1,000,000 distinct CDR3 sequences, about 25% of them seen only once. These data are also associated with another study on T cells of mothers and their children.

Sequences were obtained from blood. Receptor source: a girl aged 2 to 10 in good health.

This clonotype was picked up a small number of times. V gene TRBV20-1 combines with J gene TRBJ1-6; D not resolved. The germline V gene has CDR1 DFQATT and CDR2 SNEGSKA (reference sequence). The germline V and J ends were trimmed by 5 bases and 2 bases, with 19 bases remaining between them. This CDR3 is built from 17 residues. In nucleotides, the CDR3 is TGCAGTGCTGTCCCGATCGTGGAGTTCCCCTATAATTCACCCCTCCACTTT. Residues: CSAVPIVEFPYNSPLHF.

This clonotype showed up just a few times. V and J are TRBV20-1 and TRBJ2-5; 12 bases are shared with TRBD2. The ends lost 1 base at V and 3 bases at J; junction bases unmatched: 12. CDR3 length equals 18 residues. CDR1 and CDR2 from the germline V gene are DFQATT and SNEGSKA (reference sequence). The CDR3 region has the DNA TGCAGTGCTAGAGTAATGAGGACTAGCGGGGATATAGAAGAGACCCAGTACTTC. This sequence encodes CSARVMRTSGDIEETQYF.

The rearrangement joins TRBV28 to TRBJ2-6; D gene unclear. Per the germline V gene, CDR1 is MDHEN and CDR2 is SYDVKM. V lost 7 bases to trimming and J lost 2 bases, with 6 bases between them. The CDR3 is made up of 13 amino acids. The CDR3 DNA reads as TGTGCCAGCATCGGGCCTGGGGCCAACGTCCTGACTTTC. It is translated as CASIGPGANVLTF.

The chain uses TRBV29-1 and TRBJ2-5; 7 bases map to TRBD1. The germline gives CDR1 SQVTM, CDR2 ANQGSEA. The CDR3 sequence is 15 residues long. V lost 0 bases, J lost 3 bases, and 7 bases stayed unmatched. Written as DNA, the CDR3 is TGCAGCGTTGAAGATCAGGGACAGCCAGAAGAGACCCAGTACTTC. Translation: CSVEDQGQPEETQYF.

This clonotype was seen a few times. The chain is built from TRBV20-1 and TRBJ1-4, with D perhaps matching TRBD1 (6 bases). The CDR3 runs to 14 residues. Trimming took off 3 bases at V and 7 bases at J, with 15 bases between the two ends. Germline CDR1 is DFQATT and CDR2 is SNEGSKA (reference sequence). CDR3 region: CSARPGQLGEKLFF. The CDR3 DNA sequence: TGCAGTGCTAGGCCTGGACAGCTGGGTGAAAAACTGTTTTTT.

This clonotype was detected many times. The genes are TRBV27 and TRBJ2-5, with 7 bases aligning to TRBD2. Germline CDR1 MNHEY, CDR2 SMNVEV (reference sequence). The CDR3 is 14 residues long. Trimming removed 4 bases from V and 5 bases from J; junction bases left unmatched: 7. The CDR3 DNA reads as TGTGCCAGCAGTTCCTTCGGGGGGTGGGAGACCCAGTACTTC. It yields the protein CASSSFGGWETQYF.

This chain links TRBV5-1 with TRBJ2-5; TRBD1 matches at 8 bases. The J call could be wrong; TRBJ2-7 is a better fit for the DNA end. The CDR3 runs 13 residues. Germline CDR1 and CDR2: SGHRS and YFSETQ. The CDR3 here is CASSPYRGNEQYF. The CDR3 nucleotides read TGCGCCAGCAGCCCCTACAGGGGGAACGAGCAGTACTTC.

Concerning this clonotype itself: A read error may account for a junction end that differs from germline. The chain is built from TRBV2 and TRBJ2-2; the D gene could be TRBD1 or TRBD2 (5 bases each). Germline-derived CDR1 and CDR2 are SNHLY and FYNNEI. The CDR3 totals 14 residues. CDR3 loop: CASMRGRGTGELVF. The CDR3, as DNA: TGTGCCAGCATGAGAGGTCGGGGCACCGGGGAGCTGGTTTTT. The full variable domain, its missing parts supplied by reference TRBV2 and TRBJ2-2, is EPEVTQTPSHQVTQMGQEVILRCVPISNHLYFYWYRQILGQKVEFLVSFYNNEISEKSEIFDDQFSVERPDGSNFTLKIRSTKLEDSAMYFCASMRGRGTGELVFGEGSRLTVL.

The sample holds a few counts of this clonotype. This chain connects TRBV4-3 to TRBJ1-2; 7 bases map to TRBD1. Germline V lookup: CDR1 LGHNA, CDR2 YSLEER. J lost 12 bases, V lost 1 base, and 14 bases had no gene match. The CDR3 consists of 15 residues. The CDR3 DNA reads TGCGCCAGCAGCCAAGGCTCCGGGACAGAAAATTTCCACACCTTC. Its protein product is CASSQGSGTENFHTF.

This chain joins TRBV29-1 and TRBJ2-5; 8 positions agree with TRBD1. The germline gives CDR1 SQVTM, CDR2 ANQGSEA. CDR3 size: 14 residues. V lost 6 bases to trimming and J lost 5 bases; unmatched junction nucleotides: 11. The CDR3 spells CSVFYQGARETQYF. DNA of the CDR3: TGCAGCGTGTTCTACCAGGGGGCAAGGGAGACCCAGTACTTC. Filled out from reference TRBV29-1 and TRBJ2-5, the complete variable domain reads SAVISQKPSRDICQRGTSLTIQCQVDSQVTMMFWYRQQPGQSLTLIATANQGSEATYESGFVIDKFPISRPNLTFSTLTVSNMSPEDSSIYLCSVFYQGARETQYFGPGTRLLVL.